This paragraph reports one T cell receptor beta chain. This sample stems from a study of blood T cell repertoires in COVID-19. Study details: Whether acute or convalescent, the COVID-19 samples came from the United States, Italy and Spain. T cells, B-cell-depleted T cells, or PBMCs provided the cDNA or gDNA that served as material.

Authors' data handling: By means of reference gene primer amplification, nucleated cell counts were estimated. Sequencing was performed with immunoSEQ multiplex PCR; in TCRdb, only in-frame clones are kept and a portion is missing. D and trimming were read from the DNA, whereas the V and J calls and clone size are those reported in that table. There are 110,000 or so clones in the sample; 85% occur only once, and more than 3% lies in the top ten. The CDR3 contains 15 residues. From germline, CDR1 is MNHNY and CDR2 SVGAGI (reference sequence). Trimming removed 4 bases from V and 7 bases from J; junction bases left unmatched: 6.

The V gene is TRBV6-6, the J gene TRBJ2-2; 10 nucleotides line up with TRBD1. The receptor comes from a middle-aged man with acute or convalescent COVID-19. The specimen was peripheral blood. The CDR3 loop is CASSWTGGISGELFF. The DNA of the CDR3 is TGTGCCAGCAGTTGGACAGGGGGTATCAGCGGGGAGCTGTTTTTT.